This T cell receptor beta chain was sequenced during a study of vaccination effects on CD4 cells after COVID-19. Study information: The median interval between the second dose and post-vaccine sampling was 72 days. General study points: Within healthy vaccinees, only 1 of 255 vaccine-induced clones displayed cross-reactivity with common cold coronaviruses. Late in the post-vaccination period, infection-induced and vaccine-induced clones underwent marked clonal contraction.

The ViraFEST assay expanded antigen-specific CD4+ T cells with viral peptide pools before sequencing. After around ten days in culture, the CD4+ T cells were isolated. The vaccine given was either BNT162b2 or mRNA-1273, in two doses. Wells of a few million PBMC each were grown with about 9.8 IU/ml IL-2 and 8.5 to 10 ug/ml peptides. Generated by immunoSEQ multiplex PCR, the TCRdb table keeps only in-frame clones and is missing some. The profile covers 28,000 or so clones, with roughly 70% appearing a single time and approximately 10% taken by the ten largest. Germline assignment: CDR1 SGHRS and CDR2 YFSETQ. The V end lost 0 bases, the J end lost 3 bases, and 16 bases lay between the germline ends. This CDR3 is 17 amino acids long. Notes on this clone: Its target is not known.

Sequenced material: CD4+ T cells from PBMCs cultured with HCoV-NL63 spike peptides, taken after COVID-19 vaccination. The TCR was taken from a human donor who received a COVID-19 vaccine. The chain carries TRBV5-1 and TRBJ2-1; D is unresolved. CDR3 bases: TGCGCCAGCAGCTTGGGGCAGGCCCCCTCCATCTACAATGAGCAGTTCTTC. Amino acid sequence: CASSLGQAPSIYNEQFF.